A selection of T cell receptor beta chains follows, all from one sample in a study of untreated major depressive disorder. Clones were read by immunoSEQ multiplex PCR, and TCRdb kept only the in-frame ones, dropping some. The data contain under 25,000 clones, around 90% of them singletons. Sequencing input: CD4+ T cells from PBMCs. The receptors here all came from a woman aged 40 to 50 with major depressive disorder. Both conserved end residues are part of each CDR3. A D gene is named only where the DNA matches it firmly. Expanded clones are given a class, and other clones once, few, many or no size at all.

j_call d_call v_call clone_size cdr3_aa cdr3_nt
TRBJ1-4 TRBD1 TRBV7-2 . CASSFQGTGGRKLFF TGTGCCAGCAGCTTCCAAGGGACAGGAGGTCGGAAACTGTTTTTT
TRBJ2-5 . TRBV6-1 . CAIYWSDQETQYF TGTGCTATTTACTGGTCAGACCAAGAGACCCAGTACTTC
TRBJ2-2 . TRBV5-1 . CASSLAVVSFGELFF TGCGCCAGCAGCTTGGCCGTCGTTAGCTTCGGGGAGCTGTTTTTT
TRBJ2-5 . TRBV6-5 . CASRMGLETQYF TGTGCCAGCCGTATGGGTTTGGAGACCCAGTACTTC
TRBJ1-1 . TRBV2 once CASRPQGNTEAFF TGTGCCAGCAGGCCACAGGGGAACACTGAAGCTTTCTTT
TRBJ2-6 . TRBV4-3 . CASSPYGTGANVLTF TGCGCCAGCAGTCCCTATGGGACTGGGGCCAACGTCCTGACTTTC
TRBJ1-4 . TRBV6-1 few CASSDWGRVRLFF TGTGCCAGCAGTGATTGGGGCCGGGTACGACTGTTTTTT
TRBJ2-7 . TRBV5-1 . CASSLAGSSYEQYF TGCGCCAGCAGCTTGGCCGGCAGCTCCTACGAGCAGTACTTC
TRBJ2-5 . TRBV5-1 . CASSLALGLQKETQYF TGCGCCAGCAGCTTGGCCTTGGGGCTCCAGAAAGAGACCCAGTACTTC
TRBJ1-3 . TRBV6-1 . CASSVGSKRNTIYF TGTGCCAGCAGTGTAGGAAGCAAAAGAAACACCATATATTTT
TRBJ1-2 TRBD1 TRBV5-1 . CASSLQPGQDHGYTF TGCGCCAGCAGCTTACAACCGGGACAGGACCATGGCTACACCTTC
TRBJ1-6 TRBD1 TRBV6-5 . CASSYTHDRANSPLHF TGTGCCAGCAGTTATACACATGACAGGGCTAATTCACCCCTCCACTTT
TRBJ1-5 TRBD1 TRBV6-5 . CASSWDRAQPQHF TGTGCCAGCAGCTGGGACAGGGCTCAGCCCCAGCATTTT
TRBJ1-1 . TRBV2 few CASKVERNTEAFF TGTGCCAGCAAGGTGGAGAGGAACACTGAAGCTTTCTTT
TRBJ2-3 TRBD2 TRBV5-1 . CASSLVTSGDTDTQYF TGCGCCAGCAGCTTGGTGACTAGCGGAGACACAGATACGCAGTATTTT
TRBJ1-1 TRBD1 TRBV5-1 . CASSFQGGISEAFF TGCGCCAGCAGCTTCCAGGGGGGAATCTCTGAAGCTTTCTTT
TRBJ1-1 TRBD1 TRBV29-1 once CSAIPGQGFSEAFF TGCAGCGCGATACCGGGACAGGGGTTTTCTGAAGCTTTCTTT
TRBJ1-4 TRBD1 TRBV10-3 . CAIRPGTGGEKLFF TGTGCCATACGCCCCGGGACAGGAGGAGAAAAACTGTTTTTT
TRBJ1-2 TRBD1 TRBV9 few CASSADRGRHGYTF TGTGCCAGCAGCGCGGACAGGGGTCGGCATGGCTACACCTTC
TRBJ1-1 . TRBV2 . CASSVDVNTEAFF TGTGCCAGCAGTGTGGATGTGAATACTGAAGCTTTCTTT
TRBJ1-2 . TRBV21-1 . CASSPQGGNGYTF TGTGCCAGCAGCCCTCAGGGGGGGAATGGCTACACCTTC
TRBJ2-3 . TRBV7-3 once CASGVGTDTQYF TGTGCCAGCGGAGTTGGGACAGATACGCAGTATTTT
TRBJ2-1 . TRBV9 few CASSGPNYNEQFF TGTGCCAGCAGCGGTCCGAACTACAATGAGCAGTTCTTC
TRBJ1-4 . TRBV6-1 . CASSEVETVYPNEKLFF TGTGCCAGCAGTGAAGTAGAGACCGTGTACCCTAATGAAAAACTGTTTTTT
TRBJ1-5 . TRBV27 . CASSFDPGLHQPQHF TGTGCCAGCAGTTTTGATCCGGGACTACATCAGCCCCAGCATTTT
TRBJ2-3 . TRBV2 once CATSLFQGTSTDTQYF TGTGCCACAAGTCTCTTCCAGGGTACTAGCACAGATACGCAGTATTTT
TRBJ1-4 . TRBV28 . CASSFAGKVELFF TGTGCCAGCAGTTTTGCGGGGAAGGTAGAACTGTTTTTT
TRBJ1-2 . TRBV4-3 . CASSQEGTYGYTF TGCGCCAGCAGCCAAGAGGGGACCTATGGCTACACCTTC
TRBJ1-2 . TRBV29-1 . CSAAPGLGYGYTF TGCAGCGCAGCCCCAGGTCTAGGCTATGGCTACACCTTC
TRBJ2-3 . TRBV5-1 . CASSASTDTQYF TGCGCCAGCAGCGCCTCCACAGATACGCAGTATTTT
TRBJ1-5 TRBD1 TRBV27 once CASSSDRGRYNQPQHF TGTGCCAGCAGTTCGGACAGGGGAAGATACAATCAGCCCCAGCATTTT
TRBJ2-5 . TRBV15 . CATSRGVRTLETQYF TGTGCCACCAGCAGAGGGGTCCGGACATTGGAGACCCAGTACTTC
TRBJ1-3 . TRBV25-1 . CASSDGRRGLSGNTIYF TGTGCCAGCAGTGATGGCCGCCGGGGACTGTCTGGAAACACCATATATTTT
TRBJ2-5 . TRBV11-2 . CASSGNRFGETQYF TGTGCCAGCAGCGGAAACAGGTTTGGAGAGACCCAGTACTTC
TRBJ2-6 . TRBV18 . CASSTVANVLTF TGTGCCAGCTCGACAGTTGCCAACGTCCTGACTTTC
TRBJ2-3 . TRBV5-1 . CASSLTERTDTQYF TGCGCCAGCAGCTTGACAGAACGCACAGATACGCAGTATTTT
TRBJ1-3 TRBD1 TRBV7-9 . CASSPPTGKISGNTIYF TGTGCCAGCAGCCCACCGACAGGGAAAATTTCTGGAAACACCATATATTTT
TRBJ2-5 TRBD2 TRBV5-1 . CASSLELAGGVAQETQYF TGCGCCAGCAGCTTGGAACTAGCGGGGGGAGTGGCCCAAGAGACCCAGTACTTC
TRBJ1-3 . TRBV7-9 . CASSSGSASGNTIYF TGTGCCAGCAGCTCCGGTTCGGCATCTGGAAACACCATATATTTT
TRBJ1-3 . TRBV30 . CAWGLGSGNTIYF TGTGCCTGGGGACTCGGCTCTGGAAACACCATATATTTT
TRBJ1-4 . TRBV19 . CASSIQGRREKLFF TGTGCCAGTAGCATACAGGGAAGGCGTGAAAAACTGTTTTTT
TRBJ2-1 TRBD2 TRBV4-2 . CASSQVGLAGGPEQFF TGTGCCAGCAGCCAAGTTGGGCTAGCGGGGGGGCCAGAGCAGTTCTTC
TRBJ2-2 . TRBV4-1 . CASSQDIGELFF TGCGCCAGCAGCCAAGATATAGGGGAGCTGTTTTTT
TRBJ1-3 . TRBV13 . CASSLDGGRITIYF TGTGCCAGCAGCTTGGATGGGGGGCGTATCACCATATATTTT
TRBJ1-2 . TRBV9 . CASSGTYYGYTF TGTGCCAGCAGCGGTACCTACTATGGCTACACCTTC
TRBJ1-4 . TRBV14 . CASSPLQGGREKLFF TGTGCCAGCAGCCCCTTACAGGGTGGCCGTGAAAAACTGTTTTTT
TRBJ1-2 . TRBV2 . CASSVKGNGGYTF TGTGCCAGCAGTGTAAAGGGGAACGGTGGCTACACCTTC
TRBJ2-7 . TRBV5-1 once CASSLITGGDEQYF TGCGCCAGCAGCTTGATTACGGGTGGGGACGAGCAGTACTTC